One sample yielded the 8 T cell receptor beta chains listed below, sequenced in a study of blood T cell repertoires in COVID-19. Clones were sequenced by immunoSEQ multiplex PCR, and TCRdb holds only the in-frame ones, with some missing. Among just under 100,000 clones, 86% were seen once, and the ten largest hold approximately 13%. The sample comprised peripheral blood. The receptors originated from a woman aged 55-69 years in a cohort sampled during active or convalescent COVID-19.

In DNA form, the CDR3 reads TGTGCCAGCAGCCAAGATCTCCCATCCGGTAGAGCTTTCTTT. Translated: CASSQDLPSGRAFF. This chain links TRBV3-1 (or the pseudogene TRBV3-2) with TRBJ1-1, with D unresolved. Germline V CDR1 and CDR2: LGHDT, YNNKEL (reference sequence). The CDR3 covers 14 residues. The V end lost 0 bases, the J end lost 10 bases, and 15 bases lay between the germline ends.

V and J are TRBV19 and TRBJ1-2; D gene unclear. The CDR3 consists of 13 residues. CDR1 is LNHDA and CDR2 is SQIVND in the germline V gene (reference sequence). V gave up 8 bases and J gave up 10 bases, with 20 bases separating them. The DNA for the CDR3 is TGTGCCAGTGGGTTCTGGGAGGGCTCTGACTACACCTTC. Its translation: CASGFWEGSDYTF. The full variable domain, rest sourced from reference TRBV19 and TRBJ1-2, is DGGITQSPKYLFRKEGQNVTLSCEQNLNHDAMYWYRQDPGQGLRLIYYSQIVNDFQKGDIAEGYSVSREKKESFPLTVTSAQKNPTAFYLCASGFWEGSDYTFGSGTRLTVV.

This clone was detected once. V and J are TRBV11-2 and TRBJ1-3; D call uncertain. From germline, CDR1 is SGHAT and CDR2 FQNNGV. Deletions cut 5 bases from V and 4 bases from J, with 6 bases between. The CDR3 totals 12 residues. The CDR3 DNA follows: TGTGCCAGCAGCCTATCGGGAAACACCATATATTTT. Protein sequence: CASSLSGNTIYF.

This chain links TRBV6-2 or TRBV6-3 with TRBJ1-2; D is ambiguous. CDR1 and CDR2 from the germline V gene are MNHEY and SVGEGT. The CDR3 has 17 residues. Deletions cut 0 bases from V and 4 bases from J, with 18 bases between. The CDR3 region has the DNA TGTGCCAGCAGTTACTCGGCTAGTCACGGGAGTTTCTATGGCTACACCTTC. This codes for CASSYSASHGSFYGYTF.

This clone appeared a few times. The CDR3 is CASGQYRFPYEQYF. CDR3 coding DNA: TGTGCCAGCGGACAATACAGGTTTCCCTACGAGCAGTACTTC. The chain is built from TRBV7-2 and TRBJ2-7; weak D call: TRBD1 (5 bases). The length of the CDR3 is 14 residues. V was cut by 8 bases and J by 2 bases, with 16 bases left in between. Germline assignment: CDR1 SGHTA and CDR2 FQGNSA.

The chain has TRBV6-1 and TRBJ2-3; D not resolved. Per the germline V gene, CDR1 is MNHNS and CDR2 is SASEGT. The CDR3 runs to 14 residues. V lost 3 bases, J lost 2 bases, and 9 bases lay in between. As DNA, the CDR3 is TGTGCCAGCAGTGAGGGCCCGATCACAGATACGCAGTATTTT. Translated: CASSEGPITDTQYF.

V gene TRBV19 combines with J gene TRBJ1-3; D gene ambiguous. The CDR3 extends over 13 amino acids. Per the germline V gene, CDR1 is LNHDA and CDR2 is SQIVND (reference sequence). This chain's CDR3 is CVSSALSGNTIYF. Here the CDR3 DNA reads TGTGTCTCGTCCGCCCTATCTGGAAACACCATATATTTT.

The chain combines TRBV25-1 with TRBJ2-3; 12 bases map to TRBD2. The germline gives CDR1 MGHDK, CDR2 SYGVNS. CDR3 length: 16 amino acids. Losses at the gene ends were 5 bases for V and 5 bases for J; bases not matched to a gene: 8. The DNA of the CDR3 is TGTGCCAGCAGTCCTCGACTAGCGGGAGCTCGAGATACGCAGTATTTT. Translated, it gives CASSPRLAGARDTQYF. The full variable domain, completed using reference TRBV25-1 and TRBJ2-3, is EADIYQTPRYLVIGTGKKITLECSQTMGHDKMYWYQQDPGMELHLIHYSYGVNSTEKGDLSSESTVSRIRTEHFPLTLESARPSHTSQYLCASSPRLAGARDTQYFGPGTRLTVL.